Each of the 10 T cell receptor beta chains below was sequenced from the same sample in a study of PD-L1 blockade in urothelial cancer. Assay: immunoSEQ multiplex PCR; the TCRdb copy retains only in-frame clones and omits some. The table shows 30,000 to 40,000 clones, with about 80% occurring only once. Source: PBMCs, taken around atezolizumab (anti-PD-L1) treatment. The receptors originated from a man in his 70s with urothelial cancer.

The chain employs TRBV1 and TRBJ2-1; TRBD2 is the table's D call and was not checked against the DNA. TRBV1 is designated a pseudogene. The CDR3 sequence is 18 residues long. The CDR3 protein is CTSSQVTSGRTSYNEQFF. The CDR3 DNA sequence: TGCACCAGCAGCCAAGTCACTAGCGGGAGGACCTCCTACAATGAGCAGTTCTTC.

The chain combines TRBV7-2 with TRBJ2-4; no definite D call. Germline V gives CDR1 SGHTA, CDR2 FQGNSA. V dropped 1 base and J dropped 7 bases, with 14 bases sitting between them. The CDR3 loop spans 15 amino acids. The CDR3 here is CASSLGPIPNNIQYF. CDR3 in DNA: TGTGCCAGCAGCTTAGGGCCGATACCAAATAACATTCAGTACTTC. Together with reference TRBV7-2 and TRBJ2-4, the CDR3 gives the full variable domain: GAGVSQSPSNKVTEKGKDVELRCDPISGHTALYWYRQSLGQGLEFLIYFQGNSAPDKSGLPSDRFSAERTGGSVSTLTIQRTQQEDSAVYLCASSLGPIPNNIQYFGAGTRLSVL.

The genes are TRBV19 and TRBJ2-7; TRBD1 aligns across 11 bases. The CDR3 contains 17 residues. V lost 5 bases to trimming and J lost 4 bases; unmatched junction nucleotides: 13. CDR1 is LNHDA and CDR2 is SQIVND in the germline V gene (reference sequence). CDR3 in amino acids: CASSPPWTGGRTYEQYF. The CDR3 coding sequence is TGTGCCAGTAGTCCTCCGTGGACAGGGGGCAGGACTTACGAGCAGTACTTC.

By share, this clone counts as medium-sized. The chain joins TRBV4-1 to TRBJ2-1; TRBD2 aligns across 12 bases. The junction had 6 bases not matched to a gene; V was cut back by 5 bases and J by 1 base. Germline V gives CDR1 MGHRA, CDR2 YSYEKL. The CDR3 contains 17 residues. The CDR3 here is CASSGPTSGGSYNEQFF. The CDR3, as DNA: TGCGCCAGCAGCGGCCCGACTAGCGGGGGTTCCTACAATGAGCAGTTCTTC.

The chain has TRBV4-3 and TRBJ2-1; 7 bases fit TRBD2. This CDR3 has 14 residues. Germline CDR1 LGHNA, CDR2 YSLEER. V was pared by 7 bases and J by 15 bases, with 18 bases of the junction left unmatched. The CDR3 nucleotides read TGCGCCAGCACCGCCGATGGCCTCACGGGAGGACGGTTCTTC. Translated, it gives CASTADGLTGGRFF.

J is TRBJ1-1 and V is TRBV6-1; D uncertain. CDR1 and CDR2 (germline): MNHNS, SASEGT. This CDR3 is built from 15 residues. The germline V and J ends were trimmed by 1 base and 2 bases, with 11 bases remaining between them. In nucleotides, the CDR3 is TGTGCCAGCAGTGAAGACCAGACTCAAAACACTGAAGCTTTCTTT. Amino acid sequence: CASSEDQTQNTEAFF.

As DNA, the CDR3 is TGTGCCAGCAGCGCAGCGGGGGGTCAAGAGACCCAGTACTTC. Translated, it gives CASSAAGGQETQYF. The chain combines TRBV7-3 with TRBJ2-5, with 9 bases identical to TRBD2. The V and J ends lost 5 bases and 2 bases, in that order; junction bases with no gene match: 3. This CDR3 has 14 amino acids. CDR1 SGHTA and CDR2 FQGTGA come from the germline V gene.

This chain links TRBV28 with TRBJ2-2; weak D call: TRBD2 (5 bases). The CDR3 covers 14 residues. CDR1 and CDR2 from the germline V gene are MDHEN and SYDVKM. V was trimmed by 5 bases and J by 9 bases, leaving 16 bases between them. The chain's CDR3 is CASSPQFGSWELFF. The CDR3 coding sequence is TGTGCCAGCAGTCCCCAGTTTGGGAGCTGGGAGCTGTTTTTT.

The gene calls are TRBV5-1 and TRBJ2-1; 7 bases align to TRBD1. In germline, CDR1 is SGHRS, CDR2 YFSETQ. V gave up 0 bases and J gave up 4 bases; unmatched junction bases: 4. The CDR3 has 15 residues. CDR3 amino acids: CASSLGQGDYNEQFF. The CDR3 bases are TGCGCCAGCAGCTTGGGTCAGGGGGATTACAATGAGCAGTTCTTC.

The genes are TRBV6-5 and TRBJ2-5; 9 bases are shared with TRBD1. V trimming: 6 bases; J trimming: 4 bases; junction bases outside the gene matches: 9. CDR1 is MNHEY, CDR2 SVGAGI, per germline. There are 15 residues in the CDR3. The CDR3 DNA sequence: TGTGCCAGCAGCAGGGGGACAGGGCAGGGAGAGACCCAGTACTTC. The encoded protein is CASSRGTGQGETQYF.